This TCR beta chain was identified during a study of blood T cell repertoires in COVID-19. This clone was seen once. CDR1 is SGHRS and CDR2 is YFSETQ in the germline V gene. This CDR3 has 16 residues. V lost 0 bases and J 4 bases, leaving 13 bases between the germline ends. Generated by immunoSEQ multiplex PCR, the TCRdb table keeps only in-frame clones and is missing some. Found here are more than 200,000 clones, approximately 86% of them singletons; the top ten hold about 5.2%. Sequenced input: peripheral blood. This receptor was obtained from a woman between 55 and 75 years old with COVID-19, enrolled during active disease. The rearrangement joins TRBV5-1 to TRBJ1-4; the D gene is possibly TRBD1 (5 bases). Here the CDR3 DNA reads TGCGCCAGCAGCTTGGTTCCAACCGGGGGTAATGAAAAACTGTTTTTT. This translates into CASSLVPTGGNEKLFF. Filled out from reference TRBV5-1 and TRBJ1-4, the complete variable domain reads KAGVTQTPRYLIKTRGQQVTLSCSPISGHRSVSWYQQTPGQGLQFLFEYFSETQRNKGNFPGRFSGRQFSNSRSEMNVSTLELGDSALYLCASSLVPTGGNEKLFFGSGTQLSVL.